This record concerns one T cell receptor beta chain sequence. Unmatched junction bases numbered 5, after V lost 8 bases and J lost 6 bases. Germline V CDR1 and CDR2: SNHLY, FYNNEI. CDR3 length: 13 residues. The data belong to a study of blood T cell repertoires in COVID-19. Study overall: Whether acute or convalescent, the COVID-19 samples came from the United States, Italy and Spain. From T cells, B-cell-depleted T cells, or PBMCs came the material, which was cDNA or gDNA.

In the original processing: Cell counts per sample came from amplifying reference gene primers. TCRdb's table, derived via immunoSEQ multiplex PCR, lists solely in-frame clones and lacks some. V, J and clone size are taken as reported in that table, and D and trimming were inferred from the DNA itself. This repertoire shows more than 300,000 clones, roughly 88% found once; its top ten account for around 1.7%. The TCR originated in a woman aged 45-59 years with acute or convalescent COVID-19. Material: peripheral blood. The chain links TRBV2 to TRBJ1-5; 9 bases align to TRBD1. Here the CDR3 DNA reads TGTGCCAGCTGCCGGGACAGGGCTCAGCCCCAGCATTTT. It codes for CASCRDRAQPQHF. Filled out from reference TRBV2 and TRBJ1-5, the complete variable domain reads EPEVTQTPSHQVTQMGQEVILRCVPISNHLYFYWYRQILGQKVEFLVSFYNNEISEKSEIFDDQFSVERPDGSNFTLKIRSTKLEDSAMYFCASCRDRAQPQHFGDGTRLSIL.